These 9 T cell receptor beta chains originate from one sample sequenced in a study of cytomegalovirus exposure and HLA in healthy donors. PCR primers comprised 60 Vbeta and 13 Jbeta primers. The table came from immunoSEQ multiplex PCR; TCRdb's copy has only in-frame clones and leaves some out. The sample shows some 150,000 clones, around 60% of them seen only once. The sample taken for sequencing was PBMCs. The source is a woman aged 55 to 70 in good health and CMV-seropositive.

V gene TRBV9 combines with J gene TRBJ2-1; 8 bases fit TRBD2. CDR1 and CDR2 (germline): SGDLS, YYNGEE. The CDR3 is made up of 16 amino acids. V shed 0 bases and J 1 base; nucleotides not matched to a gene: 3. This CDR3 is CASSVAGRGSYNEQFF. The CDR3 DNA reads as TGTGCCAGCAGCGTAGCCGGGAGGGGGTCCTACAATGAGCAGTTCTTC.

The rearrangement joins TRBV15 to TRBJ2-3; tentatively, D is TRBD1 (6 bases). V lost 0 bases and J 0 bases, leaving 13 bases between the germline ends. Looked up from germline, CDR1 is LNHNV and CDR2 is YYDKDF (reference sequence). The CDR3 is 17 amino acids. CDR3 sequence reads: CATSRDRDRTSTDTQYF. Written as DNA, the CDR3 is TGTGCCACCAGCAGAGATCGTGACAGGACCAGCACAGATACGCAGTATTTT.

J is TRBJ2-7 and V is TRBV7-8; 11 nucleotides match TRBD2. This CDR3 is built from 14 residues. V was pared by 5 bases and J by 2 bases, with 2 bases of the junction left unmatched. The germline gives CDR1 SGHVS, CDR2 FQNEAQ. CDR3 amino acids: CASSLSGRAYEQYF. The CDR3 DNA is TGTGCCAGCAGCCTTAGCGGGAGGGCCTACGAGCAGTACTTC.

The chain has TRBV11-2 and TRBJ2-4; D is possibly TRBD2 (5 bases). This CDR3 region has 14 residues. Germline values: CDR1 SGHAT, CDR2 FQNNGV. V dropped 5 bases and J dropped 4 bases, with 12 bases sitting between them. CDR3: CASSDPVAKNIQYF. The CDR3, as DNA: TGTGCCAGCAGCGACCCCGTAGCGAAAAACATTCAGTACTTC.

The rearrangement joins TRBV6-5 to TRBJ1-1; 8 bases are shared with TRBD1. The V gene end was trimmed by 5 bases and the J gene end by 4 bases; junction bases not matched to a gene: 9. This CDR3 contains 15 residues. Germline V gene data show CDR1 as MNHEY and CDR2 as SVGAGI. CDR3 protein: CASSRKPTGGTEAFF. The CDR3 DNA follows: TGTGCCAGCAGTCGAAAGCCTACAGGGGGCACTGAAGCTTTCTTT.

The chain joins TRBV5-5 to TRBJ1-1; D may be TRBD1 (6 bases). The germline V gene has CDR1 SGHKS and CDR2 YYEKEE (reference sequence). Trimming removed 0 bases at V and 4 bases at J, with 7 bases between. The CDR3 length is 13 residues. The CDR3 loop is CASSLGGGTEAFF. The CDR3 DNA is TGTGCCAGCAGCTTGGGAGGGGGCACTGAAGCTTTCTTT.

This clone was seen more than once but under ten times. The rearrangement links TRBV9 to TRBJ1-2, with unresolved D. The CDR3 loop spans 15 amino acids. CDR1 is SGDLS, CDR2 YYNGEE, per germline. Deletions cut 0 bases from V and 4 bases from J, with 13 bases between. The CDR3 bases are TGTGCCAGCAGCGTAGTTGAGGGCGGCAGCTATGGCTACACCTTC. Amino acid sequence: CASSVVEGGSYGYTF.

This rearrangement joins TRBV5-1 to TRBJ2-1; 16 bases map to TRBD2. Germline V gives CDR1 SGHRS, CDR2 YFSETQ. This CDR3 is 19 amino acids long. The J segment lost 3 bases and the V segment lost 1 base, leaving 7 bases of the junction unmatched. The CDR3, as DNA: TGCGCCAGCAGCTTGCCCACGGGGACTAGCGGGAGGGTCTACAATGAGCAGTTCTTC. Its protein product is CASSLPTGTSGRVYNEQFF.

V gene TRBV4-2 combines with J gene TRBJ2-7; a weak D match, TRBD1 (6 bases). The CDR3 totals 15 residues. Germline-derived CDR1 and CDR2 are LGHNA and YNFKEQ. V was trimmed by 4 bases and J by 0 bases, leaving 13 bases between them. The CDR3 nucleotides are TGTGCCAGCAGCCCCCGGACAGCAGTCTCCTACGAGCAGTACTTC. As protein: CASSPRTAVSYEQYF.